These 5 T cell receptor beta chains came from one sample sequenced in a study of blood T cell repertoires in COVID-19 (dated by TCRdb to the early 2020s). Libraries were built with the immunoSEQ multiplex PCR assay. This is the immuneACCESS table as TCRdb keeps it, with only in-frame sequences that have V and J called. A part of the clones is gone; compared with another copy, unresolved V genes explain less than half, and the rest is unexplained. In this sample the table shows more than 250,000 clones, roughly 87% of which occur a single time. The ten largest clones represent 5.5% to 7% of the sample. The sequencing input was PBMCs or T cells enriched from blood (not recorded which). The receptor source for this set is a woman aged 35 to 49 who had recovered from COVID-19.

The J gene is TRBJ2-5, the V gene TRBV28; tentative D call: TRBD2 (7 bases). Germline V gene sequence: CDR1 MDHEN, CDR2 SYDVKM. The CDR3 has 13 residues. Trimming removed 5 bases at V and 7 bases at J, with 14 bases between. The CDR3: CASSRLGGGTQYF. CDR3 bases: TGTGCCAGCAGTCGGTTAGGGGGGGGGACCCAGTACTTC.

This clone has a handful of counts. The rearrangement uses TRBV5-3 and TRBJ2-1, with D maybe TRBD2 (6 bases). TRBV5-3 has ORF status, its function being uncertain. The CDR3 has 13 residues. V was cut by 1 base and J by 9 bases, with 11 bases left in between. The CDR3 here is CARSLPRRGEQFF. The CDR3 nucleotides read TGTGCCAGAAGCTTGCCCAGGCGGGGTGAGCAGTTCTTC.

The rearrangement links TRBV24-1 to TRBJ2-2; possible D gene TRBD1, 6 bases. Germline V gene data show CDR1 as KGHDR and CDR2 as SFDVKD. The CDR3 is made up of 15 amino acids. The germline V and J ends were trimmed by 4 bases and 6 bases, with 14 bases remaining between them. The CDR3 loop reads CATSERPGHAGELFF. Here the CDR3 DNA reads TGTGCCACCAGTGAACGTCCGGGACACGCCGGGGAGCTGTTTTTT.

V and J are TRBV29-1 and TRBJ2-5, with D tentatively TRBD2 (5 bases). Germline CDR1 and CDR2: SQVTM and ANQGSEA. This CDR3 has 13 residues. The V end was cut by 5 bases, the J end by 5 bases, with 15 bases between. CDR3 nucleotides: TGCAGCGTTCCATCCCCAGCGGTTGAGACCCAGTACTTC. Its translation is CSVPSPAVETQYF.

V and J are TRBV15 and TRBJ1-2; D not certain. Per germline, CDR1 LNHNV and CDR2 YYDKDF (reference sequence). CDR3 length: 13 residues. Trimming took 0 bases from V and 8 from J, leaving 10 bases between them. The CDR3 DNA sequence: TGTGCCACCAGCAGAGATTATGCGGGCGGCTACACCTTC. Translation gives CATSRDYAGGYTF.